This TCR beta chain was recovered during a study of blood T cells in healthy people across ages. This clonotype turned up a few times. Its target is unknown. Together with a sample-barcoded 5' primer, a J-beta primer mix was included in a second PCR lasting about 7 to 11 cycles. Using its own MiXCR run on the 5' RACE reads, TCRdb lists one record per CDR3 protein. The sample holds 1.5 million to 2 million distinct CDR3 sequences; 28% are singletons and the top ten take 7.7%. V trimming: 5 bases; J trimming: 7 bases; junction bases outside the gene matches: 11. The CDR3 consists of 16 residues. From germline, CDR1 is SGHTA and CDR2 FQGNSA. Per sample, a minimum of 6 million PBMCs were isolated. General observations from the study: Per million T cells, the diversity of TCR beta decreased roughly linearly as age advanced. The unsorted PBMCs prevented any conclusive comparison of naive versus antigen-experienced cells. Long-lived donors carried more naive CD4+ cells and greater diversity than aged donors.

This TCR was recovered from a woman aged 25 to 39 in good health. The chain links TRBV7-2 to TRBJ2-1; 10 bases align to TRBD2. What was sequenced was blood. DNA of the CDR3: TGTGCCAGCAGCACCCAAAGCGGGAGGGCCGGGAATGAGCAGTTCTTC. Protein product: CASSTQSGRAGNEQFF. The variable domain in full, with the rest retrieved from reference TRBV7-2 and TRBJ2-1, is GAGVSQSPSNKVTEKGKDVELRCDPISGHTALYWYRQSLGQGLEFLIYFQGNSAPDKSGLPSDRFSAERTGGSVSTLTIQRTQQEDSAVYLCASSTQSGRAGNEQFFGPGTRLTVL.